Presented here are 29 T cell receptor beta chains from one specimen sequenced in a study of regulatory T cells in long-lasting Graves disease. HTBI primers from iRepertoire and Arm-PCR of CDR3 regions yielded the TCR beta libraries. MiXCR, run by TCRdb on the multiplex PCR reads, gives a single entry per CDR3 protein. This table has approximately 560,000 distinct CDR3 sequences, about 15% appearing once. Time point indicated: newly diagnosed GD, antithyroid drugs for less than 3 months. The TCR library was prepared using RNA isolated from PBMCs. This sample also belongs to another study, concerning T cells in Graves' hyperthyroidism and ophthalmopathy.

This material consisted of peripheral blood mononuclear cells (PBMCs), taken at new diagnosis, from a patient treated with antithyroid drugs. These receptors were obtained from a man aged 18 to 30 with Graves disease.

In this sample, this clonotype turned up once. The gene calls are TRBV20-1 and TRBJ2-1, with D tentatively TRBD2 (5 bases). The CDR3 totals 11 residues. V was pared by 5 bases and J by 9 bases, with 11 bases between. From germline, CDR1 is DFQATT and CDR2 SNEGSKA (reference sequence). The CDR3 DNA reads TGCAGTGCTTTGTCACGGGGTGAGCAGTTCTTC. Its translation: CSALSRGEQFF.

This clonotype was detected only a few times. The genes are TRBV6-7 and TRBJ2-1, with 9 bases matching TRBD2. TRBV6-7 falls under the ORF class, with uncertain function. The V segment lost 6 bases and the J segment 0 bases; nucleotides outside the gene matches: 9. The CDR3 runs to 17 residues. CDR3 residues: CASSRTSGPSSYNEQFF. CDR3 nucleotide sequence: TGTGCCAGCAGCCGAACTAGCGGGCCGAGCTCCTACAATGAGCAGTTCTTC.

This clonotype appeared many times. The CDR3 loop reads CASSESGSPGQPQHF. The CDR3 DNA reads as TGTGCCAGCAGTGAATCGGGCAGCCCCGGGCAGCCCCAGCATTTT. This rearrangement joins TRBV2 to TRBJ1-5; D is unclear. Trimming removed 2 bases at V and 7 bases at J, with 15 bases between. Germline values: CDR1 SNHLY, CDR2 FYNNEI. This CDR3 spans 15 amino acids.

This clonotype was recorded at least ten times. The gene calls are TRBV12-3 or TRBV12-4 and TRBJ1-5; 9 bases are a match to TRBD1. V gave up 8 bases and J gave up 5 bases; unmatched junction bases: 10. The CDR3 consists of 15 residues. In DNA form, the CDR3 reads TGTGCCAGCGGACGTACAGGGGGCCTTTATCAGCCCCAGCATTTT. It translates to CASGRTGGLYQPQHF.

There are a few counts of this clonotype. The chain combines TRBV6-2 or TRBV6-3 with TRBJ2-1, with D uncertain. Germline-derived CDR1 and CDR2 are MNHEY and SVGEGT. The length of the CDR3 is 11 residues. The ends were cut back, 2 bases at V and 7 bases at J, with 3 bases in the middle. CDR3 in amino acids: CASSYGNEQFF. The CDR3 region has the DNA TGTGCCAGCAGTTACGGGAATGAGCAGTTCTTC.

The rearrangement links TRBV11-2 to TRBJ2-7, with 14 bases lining up with TRBD2. J was trimmed by 4 bases and V by 2 bases; bases with no gene match: 4. The CDR3 contains 16 residues. From germline, CDR1 is SGHAT and CDR2 FQNNGV. CDR3 residues: CASSLTGTSGSYEQYF. The CDR3 coding sequence is TGTGCCAGCAGCTTAACGGGGACTAGCGGGAGTTACGAGCAGTACTTC.

J is TRBJ2-5 and V is TRBV30, with D tentatively TRBD2 (6 bases). The CDR3 runs to 13 residues. With 0 bases removed from V and 7 bases from J, the gap between germline ends came to 12 bases. Germline V lookup: CDR1 GTSNPN, CDR2 SVGIG (reference sequence). The CDR3 DNA reads as TGTGCCTGGAGTGTACTCGACGGGGGGACCCAGTACTTC. Encoded protein: CAWSVLDGGTQYF. The full variable domain, its missing parts supplied by reference TRBV30 and TRBJ2-5, is SQTIHQWPATLVQPVGSPLSLECTVEGTSNPNLYWYRQAAGRGLQLLFYSVGIGQISSEVPQNLSASRPQDRQFILSSKKLLLSDSGFYLCAWSVLDGGTQYFGPGTRLLVL.

Regarding this clonotype: Since a much larger clone is just one base distant, this may be a read error. This sequence joins TRBV20-1 and TRBJ2-2, with D possibly TRBD1 on 5 matching bases. The CDR3 totals 15 residues. Germline lookup yields CDR1 DFQATT and CDR2 SNEGSKA (reference sequence). The CDR3: CNVPVGQGLTGELFF. In nucleotides, the CDR3 is TGCAATGTCCCGGTGGGGCAGGGATTAACCGGGGAGCTGTTTTTT.

This clonotype came up a few times. The chain couples TRBV4-2 to TRBJ2-2, with D unclear. Germline V gives CDR1 LGHNA, CDR2 YNFKEQ. The CDR3 spans 17 residues. Trimming pared 1 base from V and 0 bases from J, leaving 12 bases between. The CDR3 nucleotides are TGTGCCAGCAGCCAAGCCCGACTGGAAGCGAACACCGGGGAGCTGTTTTTT. Its protein is CASSQARLEANTGELFF.

This clonotype was seen at least ten times. The chain links TRBV20-1 to TRBJ1-1; possibly TRBD1 for D (5 bases). Germline CDR1 is DFQATT and CDR2 is SNEGSKA (reference sequence). V lost 5 bases, J lost 5 bases, and 12 bases lay in between. The CDR3 extends over 12 amino acids. CDR3 residues: CSASDGGTEAFF. In DNA form, the CDR3 reads TGCAGTGCTTCTGACGGGGGGACTGAAGCTTTCTTT.

This clonotype was seen a few times. The rearrangement links TRBV6-2 or TRBV6-3 to TRBJ2-1; weak D call: TRBD1 (6 bases). Per the germline V gene, CDR1 is MNHEY and CDR2 is SVGEGT. Trimming pared 4 bases from V and 3 bases from J, leaving 13 bases between. CDR3 length: 15 amino acids. CDR3 protein: CASSFQGPRYNEQFF. CDR3 bases: TGTGCCAGCAGTTTTCAGGGGCCACGCTACAATGAGCAGTTCTTC.

This clonotype has at least ten counts. This chain uses TRBV7-9 with TRBJ2-7, with D unclear. Germline V CDR1 and CDR2: SEHNR, FQNEAQ (reference sequence). The CDR3 has 10 amino acids. Trimming took 3 bases from V and 8 from J, leaving 5 bases between them. The CDR3 spells CASSLGQQYF. CDR3 sequence (DNA): TGTGCCAGCAGCTTGGGCCAGCAGTACTTC.

This clonotype appeared many times. The gene calls are TRBV12-5 and TRBJ1-2, with a weak D call TRBD1 (5 bases). The CDR3 loop spans 14 amino acids. CDR1 LGHNT and CDR2 FRNRAP come from the germline V gene. The V and J ends lost 6 bases and 4 bases respectively, with 15 bases between them. CDR3 sequence: CASGLGQGSYGYTF. The CDR3 DNA sequence: TGTGCTAGTGGCCTAGGCCAGGGATCCTATGGCTACACCTTC.

The chain carries TRBV6-1 and TRBJ2-2, with D tentatively TRBD2 (5 bases). Between the trimmed V and J ends, which lost 6 bases and 0 bases, there was a span of 8 bases. The CDR3 spans 14 residues. Germline CDR1 MNHNS, CDR2 SASEGT. The CDR3 here is CASRELANTGELFF. In DNA, the CDR3 is TGTGCCAGCAGAGAACTAGCGAACACCGGGGAGCTGTTTTTT.

The chain couples TRBV20-1 to TRBJ2-1; 12 nucleotides align to TRBD1. V shed 2 bases, J shed 9 bases, and the junction held 5 bases outside the gene matches. The CDR3 contains 14 residues. Germline V gives CDR1 DFQATT, CDR2 SNEGSKA (reference sequence). For the CDR3, the DNA is TGCAGTGCTAGAATGGGACAGGGGGCGGTTGAGCAGTTCTTC. This codes for CSARMGQGAVEQFF.

The table lists this clonotype with many counts. This chain joins TRBV28 and TRBJ2-1, with 8 bases matching TRBD2. This CDR3 contains 17 residues. With V trimmed by 3 bases and J by 10 bases, 17 bases remained unmatched. Germline V gene data show CDR1 as MDHEN and CDR2 as SYDVKM. The CDR3 DNA reads as TGTGCCAGCAGTTTTGTCGGGAGGGAAGTACAATCAGAAGAGCAGTTCTTC. Protein product: CASSFVGREVQSEEQFF.

In its sample, this clonotype was seen many times. The J gene is TRBJ2-3, the V gene TRBV2, with 13 bases identical to TRBD2. This CDR3 has 15 amino acids. From germline, CDR1 is SNHLY and CDR2 FYNNEI. J lost 4 bases, V lost 6 bases, and 4 bases had no gene match. CDR3 nucleotides: TGTGCCAGCAGAGGACTAGCGGGAGAACCAGATACGCAGTATTTT. It codes for CASRGLAGEPDTQYF.

The V and J genes are TRBV9 and TRBJ2-6, with D unresolved. Germline CDR1 SGDLS, CDR2 YYNGEE. This CDR3 is 16 amino acids long. Trimming left V 3 bases short and J 0 bases short, with 10 bases between. The CDR3 region is CASSDHRHSGANVLTF. CDR3 DNA: TGTGCCAGCAGCGACCATCGGCACTCTGGGGCCAACGTCCTGACTTTC.

At least ten counts were recorded for this clonotype. The chain joins TRBV12-3 or TRBV12-4 to TRBJ1-1, with D possibly TRBD1 on 6 matching bases. The CDR3 covers 14 residues. V was shortened by 7 bases and J by 2 bases, with 14 bases between the two germline ends. CDR3 nucleotide sequence: TGTGCCAGCAACCGGGTGGGGGCTAACACTGAAGCTTTCTTT. Its protein is CASNRVGANTEAFF.

This chain connects TRBV5-1 to TRBJ2-2; TRBD1 agrees at 9 bases. The V gene end was trimmed by 3 bases and the J gene end by 6 bases; junction bases not matched to a gene: 6. The CDR3 sequence is 15 residues long. Germline CDR1 and CDR2: SGHRS and YFSETQ. CDR3: CASSSNRGPAGELFF. The CDR3 nucleotides are TGCGCCAGCAGCTCAAACAGGGGGCCCGCCGGGGAGCTGTTTTTT.

This rearrangement joins TRBV20-1 to TRBJ2-3, with 10 bases identical to TRBD2. The CDR3 length is 16 residues. Germline assignment: CDR1 DFQATT and CDR2 SNEGSKA (reference sequence). The V and J ends lost 0 bases and 0 bases, in that order; junction bases with no gene match: 3. The CDR3, as DNA: TGCAGTGCTAGAGACCCGGGACTAGCGAGCACAGATACGCAGTATTTT. Translating it yields CSARDPGLASTDTQYF.

This clonotype was seen at least ten times. This chain uses TRBV6-1 with TRBJ2-5, with TRBD2 identical over 8 bases. The germline gives CDR1 MNHNS, CDR2 SASEGT. The CDR3 runs 15 residues. The trim removed 4 bases at V and 5 bases at J, leaving 9 bases unmatched. CDR3 loop: CASSGDGRAWETQYF. In DNA, the CDR3 is TGTGCCAGCAGTGGGGACGGGAGGGCCTGGGAGACCCAGTACTTC.

In its sample, this clonotype was seen many times. V and J are TRBV11-2 and TRBJ2-7, with TRBD1 matching over 7 bases. CDR3 length: 19 amino acids. Germline CDR1 reads SGHAT; CDR2 reads FQNNGV. Trimming took 3 bases from V and 3 from J; bases not matched to a gene: 20. The CDR3 reads CASSFPRRIIDRVIYEQYF. The CDR3, as DNA: TGTGCCAGCAGCTTCCCCCGTCGGATTATTGACAGGGTCATCTACGAGCAGTACTTC.

V gene TRBV9 combines with J gene TRBJ2-2; D is unresolved. The V end lost 1 base, the J end lost 6 bases, and 10 bases lay between the germline ends. This CDR3 contains 14 residues. CDR1 is SGDLS and CDR2 is YYNGEE in the germline V gene. For the CDR3, the DNA is TGTGCCAGCAGCGTACGGTGGAGTGCCGGGGAGCTGTTTTTT. This gives the protein CASSVRWSAGELFF.

In its sample, this clonotype was seen many times. The rearrangement uses TRBV12-3 or TRBV12-4 and TRBJ2-1; no clear D. The germline V and J ends were trimmed by 3 bases and 2 bases, with 8 bases remaining between them. The CDR3 loop spans 14 amino acids. The CDR3 nucleotides are TGTGCCAGCAGTTTCCGAATACCCTACAATGAGCAGTTCTTC. Amino acid sequence: CASSFRIPYNEQFF.

J is TRBJ2-7 and V is TRBV9; TRBD2 agrees at 7 bases. The CDR3 covers 15 residues. Trimming removed 4 bases from V and 3 bases from J; junction bases left unmatched: 10. Germline CDR1 reads SGDLS; CDR2 reads YYNGEE. The CDR3 region has the DNA TGTGCCAGCAGCCAGGGAGGGGATCCCTTCTACGAGCAGTACTTC. This sequence encodes CASSQGGDPFYEQYF.

There are many counts of this clonotype. V usage is TRBV6-2 or TRBV6-3 and J usage is TRBJ2-3, with 9 bases aligning to TRBD2. J gave up 2 bases and V 5 bases, and 8 bases lay outside the gene matches. Germline-derived CDR1 and CDR2 are MNHEY and SVGEGT. This CDR3 comprises 16 residues. CDR3 sequence (DNA): TGTGCCAGCAGTGTCATAGCGGGGGCGACCACAGATACGCAGTATTTT. As protein: CASSVIAGATTDTQYF.

This clonotype showed up many times. The chain combines TRBV6-2 or TRBV6-3 with TRBJ2-7; 7 bases fit TRBD1. V was pared by 5 bases and J by 0 bases, with 7 bases of the junction left unmatched. Germline V gene lookup returns CDR1 MNHEY and CDR2 SVGEGT. This CDR3 contains 15 residues. The CDR3 nucleotides are TGTGCCAGCAGTGTCCCCCGGGACAGCTCCTACGAGCAGTACTTC. Translation: CASSVPRDSSYEQYF.

The rearrangement uses TRBV4-3 and TRBJ2-3; TRBD1 agrees at 12 bases. Losses at the gene ends were 5 bases for V and 14 bases for J; bases not matched to a gene: 8. From germline, CDR1 is LGHNA and CDR2 YSLEER. This CDR3 is built from 13 residues. Written as DNA, the CDR3 is TGCGCCAGCAGCTACGAGGGACAGGGGGCTCTGTATTTT. Translated: CASSYEGQGALYF.